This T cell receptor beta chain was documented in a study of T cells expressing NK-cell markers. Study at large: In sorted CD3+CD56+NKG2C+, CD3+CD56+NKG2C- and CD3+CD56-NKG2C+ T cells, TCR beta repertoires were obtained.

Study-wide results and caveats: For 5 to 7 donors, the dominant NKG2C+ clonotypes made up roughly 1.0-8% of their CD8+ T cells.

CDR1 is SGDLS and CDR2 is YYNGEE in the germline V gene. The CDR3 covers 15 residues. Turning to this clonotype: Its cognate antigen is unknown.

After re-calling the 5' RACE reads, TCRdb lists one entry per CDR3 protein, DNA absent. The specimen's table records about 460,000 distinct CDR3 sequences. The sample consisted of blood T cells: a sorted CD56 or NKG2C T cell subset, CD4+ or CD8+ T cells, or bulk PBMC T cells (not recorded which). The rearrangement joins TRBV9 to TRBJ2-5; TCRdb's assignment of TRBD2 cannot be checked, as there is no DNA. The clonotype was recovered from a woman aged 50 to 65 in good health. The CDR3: CASSVGGGKEETQYF.